Sequencing of this T cell receptor beta chain was carried out in a study of blood T cell repertoires in COVID-19. About the study: Acute-phase and convalescent COVID-19 samples originated in the United States, Italy and Spain. T cells, B-cell-depleted T cells, or PBMCs supplied cDNA or gDNA.

Before being deemed recovered, Cohort 3 donors had two negative PCRs, clearance, or symptom resolution. CDR3 size: 14 residues. Germline-derived CDR1 and CDR2 are MNHEY and SMNVEV (reference sequence). Trimming pared 3 bases from V and 0 bases from J, leaving 8 bases between. Profiled with immunoSEQ multiplex PCR; TCRdb holds only in-frame clones, not every one. Here the sample spans approximately 230,000 clones, around 89% being singletons. The sequenced sample consisted of PBMCs or T cells enriched from blood (not recorded which). The chain employs TRBV27 and TRBJ1-2; D is perhaps TRBD1 (5 bases). The source is a woman in her 30s who had recovered from COVID-19. The CDR3 coding sequence is TGTGCCAGCAGTTTCGCAGGGACTAACTATGGCTACACCTTC. This translates into CASSFAGTNYGYTF.